The 11 T cell receptor beta chains in this list originate from one sample, sequenced in a study of CD8 T cells in Susac syndrome. RNA amounts of about 0.5 to 1 ug underwent reverse transcription with random hexamers. TCRdb used MiXCR to reprocess the immunoSEQ multiplex PCR reads, holding one entry per CDR3 protein. The data show around 170,000 distinct CDR3 sequences, around 93% seen once. Sequencing was performed on CD8+ T cells from PBMCs. Receptors were obtained from a human donor with Susac syndrome.

The chain has TRBV12-5 and TRBJ2-5; weak D call: TRBD1 (6 bases). Germline values: CDR1 LGHNT, CDR2 FRNRAP. V was trimmed by 0 bases and J by 2 bases, leaving 7 bases between them. This CDR3 spans 14 amino acids. The CDR3: CASGLVGQQETQYF. Written as DNA, the CDR3 is TGTGCTAGTGGTTTGGTCGGACAGCAAGAGACCCAGTACTTC.

This sequence joins TRBV7-9 and TRBJ2-1; a weak D match, TRBD2 (5 bases). The germline V and J ends were trimmed by 6 bases and 8 bases, with 14 bases remaining between them. The CDR3 has 13 residues. Germline values: CDR1 SEHNR, CDR2 FQNEAQ (reference sequence). The CDR3 reads CASRGVGWDEQFF. In DNA, the CDR3 is TGTGCCAGCAGGGGAGTAGGGTGGGATGAGCAGTTCTTC.

The genes are TRBV9 and TRBJ2-2; the D is unclear. Trimming removed 0 bases at V and 0 bases at J, with 9 bases between. This CDR3 contains 16 residues. The germline gives CDR1 SGDLS, CDR2 YYNGEE. CDR3 DNA: TGTGCCAGCAGCGTAGGCTTGGGTTCGAACACCGGGGAGCTGTTTTTT. Protein product: CASSVGLGSNTGELFF.

The J gene is TRBJ2-3, the V gene TRBV24-1; 12 positions agree with TRBD1. CDR1 and CDR2 (germline): KGHDR, SFDVKD. The CDR3 is 15 amino acids. J gave up 4 bases and V 5 bases, and 3 bases lay outside the gene matches. The CDR3 reads CATSAGTGGADTQYF. The CDR3 coding sequence is TGTGCCACCAGTGCCGGGACAGGGGGCGCAGATACGCAGTATTTT.

The chain combines TRBV11-2 with TRBJ2-4; no firm D call. The CDR3 spans 16 residues. The germline V gene encodes CDR1 SGHAT and CDR2 FQNNGV. The germline V and J ends were trimmed by 2 bases and 7 bases, with 18 bases remaining between them. This CDR3 is CASSLYAGGLGNIQYF. The DNA for the CDR3 is TGTGCCAGCAGCTTATACGCTGGTGGATTAGGGAACATTCAGTACTTC.

This clonotype was seen a single time. The chain joins TRBV20-1 to TRBJ2-3; D might be TRBD2 (5 bases). The germline CDR1 and CDR2 sequences are DFQATT and SNEGSKA (reference sequence). The V end was cut by 0 bases, the J end by 0 bases, with 13 bases between. This CDR3 is built from 16 residues. Here the CDR3 DNA reads TGCAGTGCTAGAGATCGGGTAGGACTTAGCACAGATACGCAGTATTTT. It yields the protein CSARDRVGLSTDTQYF.

This clonotype was recorded only once. The V gene is TRBV29-1, the J gene TRBJ2-7; 12 positions match TRBD2. Germline CDR1 reads SQVTM; CDR2 reads ANQGSEA. J lost 2 bases, V lost 6 bases, and 5 bases had no gene match. This CDR3 has 14 residues. The CDR3 region has the DNA TGCAGCGTCGGACTAGCGGGAAGTACCTACGAGCAGTACTTC. This codes for CSVGLAGSTYEQYF.

The chain has TRBV4-2 and TRBJ2-7, with D perhaps matching TRBD2 (5 bases). The CDR3 spans 14 residues. V lost 0 bases and J lost 2, with 8 bases in between. The germline CDR1 and CDR2 sequences are LGHNA and YNFKEQ. CDR3 in amino acids: CASSQETTAYEQYF. The CDR3 nucleotides read TGTGCCAGCAGCCAAGAGACTACTGCCTACGAGCAGTACTTC.

The gene calls are TRBV20-1 and TRBJ2-1; D is uncertain. Per germline, CDR1 DFQATT and CDR2 SNEGSKA (reference sequence). V lost 3 bases and J 10 bases, leaving 10 bases between the germline ends. This CDR3 has 11 amino acids. For the CDR3, the DNA is TGCAGTGCTAGGTTTAGCACCGAGCAGTTCTTC. Its translation: CSARFSTEQFF.

This chain links TRBV7-2 with TRBJ2-1; no reliable D call. Germline V gene sequence: CDR1 SGHTA, CDR2 FQGNSA. V dropped 3 bases and J dropped 5 bases, with 5 bases sitting between them. The CDR3 consists of 12 residues. The CDR3 coding sequence is TGTGCCAGCAGCTTGAGTCACAATGAGCAGTTCTTC. Protein product: CASSLSHNEQFF.

The V gene is TRBV12-3 or TRBV12-4, the J gene TRBJ1-3, with D unclear. V was cut by 6 bases and J by 2 bases, with 14 bases left in between. CDR3 length equals 15 residues. The CDR3 loop is CASSSRGGTGNTIYF. The CDR3 DNA reads TGTGCCAGCAGCTCCCGGGGTGGCACTGGAAACACCATATATTTT.